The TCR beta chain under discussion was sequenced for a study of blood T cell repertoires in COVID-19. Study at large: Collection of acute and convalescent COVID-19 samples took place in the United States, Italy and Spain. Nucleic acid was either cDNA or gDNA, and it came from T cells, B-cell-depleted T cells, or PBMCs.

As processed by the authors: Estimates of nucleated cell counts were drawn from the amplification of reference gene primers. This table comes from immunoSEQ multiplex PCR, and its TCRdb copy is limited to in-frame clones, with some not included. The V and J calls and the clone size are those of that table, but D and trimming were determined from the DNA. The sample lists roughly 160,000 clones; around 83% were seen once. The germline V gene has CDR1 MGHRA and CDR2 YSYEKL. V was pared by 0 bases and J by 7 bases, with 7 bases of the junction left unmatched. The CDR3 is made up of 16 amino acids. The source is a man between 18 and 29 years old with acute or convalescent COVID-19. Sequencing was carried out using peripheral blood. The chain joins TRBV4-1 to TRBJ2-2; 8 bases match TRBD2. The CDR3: CASSQDLRGGDGELFF. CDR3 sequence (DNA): TGCGCCAGCAGCCAAGATCTTCGGGGGGGCGACGGGGAGCTGTTTTTT.